This entry features one T cell receptor beta chain sequence. Its antigen remains unknown. TCRdb keeps only in-frame clones here, not all; method: immunoSEQ multiplex PCR. The sample contains approximately 130,000 clones, around 90% of which appear only once. These data belong to a study of graft-versus-host responses after intestinal transplantation. Study context: Every one of the recipients received anti-thymocyte globulin induction and afterwards took tacrolimus and steroids for around 3 years.

Study-level results: The recipient marrow held GvH clones, and some of them showed up first in ileum or blood.

The sequence came from a human donor who received an intestinal transplant. Sequencing used unstimulated CD4+ T cells sorted from spleen or lymph node cells, obtained before intestinal transplant.

The CDR3 DNA reads TGTGCCAGTAGTACCCCCGAGAACACTGAAGCTTTCTTT. Its protein is CASSTPENTEAFF. The gene calls are TRBV19 and TRBJ1-1; no clear D gene. Trimming took off 4 bases at V and 1 base at J, with 7 bases between the two ends. This CDR3 has 13 residues. Germline V gene sequence: CDR1 LNHDA, CDR2 SQIVND (reference sequence).